This TCR beta chain was captured in a study of read filtering for tumor transcriptome and immune sequencing. Study-wide context: Revised staging placed fewer than ten patients in R-ISS I, about 16 in II, six or seven in III. After DNase treatment, RNA was made into whole-transcriptome libraries.

This clonotype was recorded many times. This library used approximately 390 ng RNA and molecular barcoded adaptors spanning alpha/delta and beta/gamma chains. MiXCR, applied by TCRdb to the reads, yields one record per CDR3 protein. Of under 50,000 distinct CDR3 sequences in the sample, approximately 14% were seen once. This TCR was sampled from a donor aged 40 or older with multiple myeloma. Specimen: a population of CD138-negative cells sorted from bone marrow.

The CDR3 DNA is TGTGCCAGCAGTTACTCTGGGGCGGTCTCCTACAATGAGCAGTTCTTC. It encodes CASSYSGAVSYNEQFF. The chain has TRBV6-2 or TRBV6-3 and TRBJ2-1; D is perhaps TRBD1 (5 bases). Germline-derived CDR1 and CDR2 are MNHEY and SVGEGT. CDR3 length: 16 residues. Trimming stripped 0 bases from V and 0 bases from J, with 9 bases between.